This passage covers 31 T cell receptor beta chains from one sample sequenced in a study of blood T cell repertoires in COVID-19. Libraries were prepared by immunoSEQ multiplex PCR; TCRdb keeps only in-frame clonotypes and omits some of them. Of roughly 100,000 clones detected, more than 85% appear once; the ten largest clones hold 2.5% to 3.5%. The sequencing sample was made of peripheral blood. These receptors originate from a man aged 50-60 years with active or convalescent COVID-19.

Only one count was recorded for this clone. The chain recombines TRBV19 with TRBJ1-5; D is unresolved. This CDR3 is built from 14 residues. V was cut by 9 bases and J by 2 bases, with 14 bases left in between. Looked up from germline, CDR1 is LNHDA and CDR2 is SQIVND (reference sequence). CDR3 coding DNA: TGTGCCAGCAGACGCGGTCGGGGCAATCAGCCCCAGCATTTT. Encoded protein: CASRRGRGNQPQHF.

This clone has a handful of counts. The chain links TRBV28 to TRBJ2-1, with D maybe TRBD2 (6 bases). The V end was cut by 0 bases, the J end by 5 bases, with 8 bases between. Germline CDR1 and CDR2: MDHEN and SYDVKM. The CDR3 spans 14 residues. As DNA, the CDR3 is TGTGCCAGCAGTTTATGGGGGGAGGACAATGAGCAGTTCTTC. Translating it yields CASSLWGEDNEQFF.

The chain joins TRBV7-2 to TRBJ1-2; D unresolved. Germline V gene sequence: CDR1 SGHTA, CDR2 FQGNSA. CDR3 size: 11 residues. Deletions cut 5 bases from V and 13 bases from J, with 14 bases between. The CDR3 region has the DNA TGTGCCAGCAGCGTCAACTGGGCACGCACCTTC. Protein: CASSVNWARTF.

V and J are TRBV19 and TRBJ1-1; the match to TRBD1 covers 9 bases. This CDR3 region has 13 residues. The ends lost 7 bases at V and 4 bases at J; junction bases unmatched: 4. In germline, CDR1 is LNHDA, CDR2 SQIVND (reference sequence). The CDR3 DNA reads TGTGCCAGTATTAACAGGGGGCTCACTGAAGCTTTCTTT. Translated: CASINRGLTEAFF. Full variable domain (outside the CDR3, taken from reference TRBV19 and TRBJ1-1): DGGITQSPKYLFRKEGQNVTLSCEQNLNHDAMYWYRQDPGQGLRLIYYSQIVNDFQKGDIAEGYSVSREKKESFPLTVTSAQKNPTAFYLCASINRGLTEAFFGQGTRLTVV.

V gene TRBV11-2 combines with J gene TRBJ1-5, with D hard to call. Per the germline V gene, CDR1 is SGHAT and CDR2 is FQNNGV. The CDR3 loop spans 15 amino acids. Trimming took 1 base from V and 3 from J, leaving 10 bases between them. The CDR3 reads CASSLGLGVNQPQHF. In DNA, the CDR3 is TGTGCCAGCAGCTTAGGTCTCGGAGTCAATCAGCCCCAGCATTTT.

The chain is built from TRBV9 and TRBJ2-1; TRBD1 matches at 8 bases. The CDR3 is made up of 16 amino acids. In germline, CDR1 is SGDLS, CDR2 YYNGEE. V shed 2 bases, J shed 0 bases, and the junction held 4 bases outside the gene matches. The CDR3 nucleotides are TGTGCCAGCAGCGTTCCCGGGACAGGCTCCTACAATGAGCAGTTCTTC. It specifies CASSVPGTGSYNEQFF.

On this clone itself: The same CDR3 arises from other DNA sequences in this sample as well. The chain links TRBV27 to TRBJ2-2; 9 bases match TRBD1. The V gene's germline CDR1 is MNHEY and CDR2 SMNVEV (reference sequence). There are 16 residues in the CDR3. V trimming: 4 bases; J trimming: 5 bases; junction bases outside the gene matches: 8. The CDR3 region has the DNA TGTGCCAGCAGTTCCCTAGGGACAGGGCGGACCGGGGAGCTGTTTTTT. This gives the protein CASSSLGTGRTGELFF.

The chain employs TRBV27 and TRBJ1-2; 9 nucleotides agree with TRBD1. Germline lookup yields CDR1 MNHEY and CDR2 SMNVEV (reference sequence). The junction had 4 bases not matched to a gene; V was cut back by 5 bases and J by 3 bases. The CDR3 has 14 amino acids. In nucleotides, the CDR3 is TGTGCCAGCAGTACCGGGACAGGGCACTATGGCTACACCTTC. As protein: CASSTGTGHYGYTF.

This clone was observed a few times. V and J are TRBV12-3 or TRBV12-4 and TRBJ2-5; D possibly corresponds to TRBD1 (6 bases). The CDR3 spans 13 residues. V was clipped by 4 bases and J by 5 bases, with 11 bases between them. The CDR3 sequence: CASSYGQSETQYF. As DNA, the CDR3 is TGTGCCAGCAGTTATGGACAGTCTGAGACCCAGTACTTC.

The J gene is TRBJ2-3, the V gene TRBV5-1, with D hard to call. The CDR3 is made up of 14 amino acids. The germline gives CDR1 SGHRS, CDR2 YFSETQ. Trimming took off 0 bases at V and 4 bases at J, with 9 bases between the two ends. This chain's CDR3 is CASSLDRVADTQYF. The DNA for the CDR3 is TGCGCCAGCAGCTTGGACAGAGTAGCAGATACGCAGTATTTT.

The chain links TRBV30 to TRBJ2-7; TRBD1 aligns across 7 bases. Germline V gives CDR1 GTSNPN, CDR2 SVGIG (reference sequence). The CDR3 loop spans 15 amino acids. V trimming: 3 bases; J trimming: 0 bases; junction bases outside the gene matches: 8. The CDR3 nucleotides are TGTGCCTGGAGCAGTAGACAGGGACACTCCTACGAGCAGTACTTC. Translated, it gives CAWSSRQGHSYEQYF.

The V and J genes are TRBV19 and TRBJ1-5; perhaps TRBD1 as D (6 bases). This CDR3 is 15 amino acids long. CDR1 is LNHDA, CDR2 SQIVND, per germline (reference sequence). The V end was cut by 6 bases, the J end by 5 bases, with 17 bases between. The CDR3 DNA reads TGTGCCAGTAGCAAACAGGGTGTGCCGGATCAGCCCCAGCATTTT. Amino acid sequence: CASSKQGVPDQPQHF.

The V gene is TRBV21-1, the J gene TRBJ2-2; the table's D gene call, TRBD2, was not cross checked with the DNA. TRBV21-1 is designated a pseudogene. The CDR3 covers 15 residues. CDR3 amino acids: CASSKRGTNTGELFF. CDR3 nucleotides: TGTGCCAGCAGCAAGCGGGGAACAAACACCGGGGAGCTGTTTTTT.

This CDR3 reads CASSLATGNYEQYF. In nucleotides, the CDR3 is TGTGCCAGCAGCTTAGCGACAGGGAACTACGAGCAGTACTTC. V is TRBV7-9 and J is TRBJ2-7; the match to TRBD1 covers 7 bases. This CDR3 is 14 amino acids long. Trimming cost V 0 bases and J 3 bases; bases outside gene matches: 2. Germline loops: CDR1 SEHNR, CDR2 FQNEAQ (reference sequence).

This sequence joins TRBV29-1 and TRBJ2-5, with D possibly TRBD1 on 5 matching bases. The V end lost 7 bases, the J end lost 5 bases, and 17 bases lay between the germline ends. The length of the CDR3 is 13 residues. Germline V gene data show CDR1 as SQVTM and CDR2 as ANQGSEA. CDR3 amino acids: CSGGMGQIETQYF. DNA of the CDR3: TGCAGCGGGGGTATGGGGCAGATTGAGACCCAGTACTTC.

This rearrangement joins TRBV6-5 to TRBJ2-7; TRBD1 matches 7 bases. Germline V lookup: CDR1 MNHEY, CDR2 SVGAGI. J gave up 1 base and V 7 bases, and 4 bases lay outside the gene matches. The CDR3 consists of 13 residues. This CDR3 reads CASKVTGSYEQYF. CDR3 bases: TGTGCCAGCAAGGTGACAGGGTCCTACGAGCAGTACTTC.

The chain has TRBV14 and TRBJ1-6, with D possibly matching TRBD1 (5 bases). The V end was cut by 0 bases, the J end by 0 bases, with 15 bases between. The CDR3 has 19 amino acids. Germline CDR1 reads SGHDN; CDR2 reads FVKESK. The CDR3 reads CASSQDRGLLSSYNSPLHF. CDR3 nucleotide sequence: TGTGCCAGCAGCCAAGATAGGGGACTACTGAGCTCCTATAATTCACCCCTCCACTTT.

V gene TRBV3-1 (or the pseudogene TRBV3-2) combines with J gene TRBJ1-1; perhaps TRBD1 as D (5 bases). Germline V CDR1 and CDR2: LGHDT, YNNKEL (reference sequence). The CDR3 runs 14 residues. V gave up 1 base and J gave up 0 bases, with 6 bases separating them. DNA of the CDR3: TGTGCCAGCAGCCAAGTGGGGCTGAACACTGAAGCTTTCTTT. It yields the protein CASSQVGLNTEAFF.

The chain recombines TRBV18 with TRBJ2-2; TRBD1 aligns across 8 bases. From germline, CDR1 is KGHSH and CDR2 LQKENI. This CDR3 is 16 amino acids long. The junction had 3 bases not matched to a gene; V was cut back by 0 bases and J by 3 bases. The DNA for the CDR3 is TGTGCCAGCTCACCACCGAACAGGGGGGACACCGGGGAGCTGTTTTTT. Amino acids: CASSPPNRGDTGELFF.

The chain has TRBV5-5 and TRBJ2-5, with D perhaps matching TRBD2 (6 bases). The germline V gene encodes CDR1 SGHKS and CDR2 YYEKEE (reference sequence). V was cut by 1 base and J by 8 bases, with 15 bases left in between. CDR3 length: 14 residues. The CDR3 coding sequence is TGTGCCAGCAGCTTGAGTAGCGGCTTCAAAACCCAGTACTTC. This encodes CASSLSSGFKTQYF. Using reference TRBV5-5 and TRBJ2-5 for the parts outside the CDR3, the full variable domain is DAGVTQSPTHLIKTRGQQVTLRCSPISGHKSVSWYQQVLGQGPQFIFQYYEKEERGRGNFPDRFSARQFPNYSSELNVNALLLGDSALYLCASSLSSGFKTQYFGPGTRLLVL.

The chain links TRBV28 to TRBJ1-2, with TRBD1 matching 8 bases. This CDR3 is built from 13 residues. Germline V gives CDR1 MDHEN, CDR2 SYDVKM. V was pared by 7 bases and J by 8 bases, with 9 bases of the junction left unmatched. This chain's CDR3 is CASKTGQAGGYTF. CDR3 coding DNA: TGTGCCAGCAAAACGGGACAGGCCGGAGGCTACACCTTC.

This clone occurred a few times. J is TRBJ1-3 and V is TRBV5-1, with 11 bases matching TRBD1. The CDR3 contains 15 residues. The germline V gene encodes CDR1 SGHRS and CDR2 YFSETQ. V was clipped by 4 bases and J by 3 bases; unmatched bases: 3. CDR3 coding DNA: TGCGCCAGCAGCCCCGGGACAGGGGGTGGAAACACCATATATTTT. Translated, it gives CASSPGTGGGNTIYF.

V gene TRBV5-1 combines with J gene TRBJ1-5; D may be TRBD1 (6 bases). Germline V lookup: CDR1 SGHRS, CDR2 YFSETQ. V lost 5 bases, J lost 2 bases, and 11 bases lay in between. The CDR3 length is 14 residues. The CDR3 region has the DNA TGCGCCAGCAGTCTAGAGGGGGGCAATCAGCCCCAGCATTTT. This encodes CASSLEGGNQPQHF.

The rearrangement uses TRBV6-5 and TRBJ1-5, with 9 bases lining up with TRBD1. From germline, CDR1 is MNHEY and CDR2 SVGAGI. CDR3 length: 13 residues. Trimming took 10 bases from V and 6 from J; bases not matched to a gene: 7. CDR3 in DNA: TGTGCCATCCCCCCGGACAGGGGTCAGCCCCAGCATTTT. As protein: CAIPPDRGQPQHF.

The J gene is TRBJ2-3, the V gene TRBV7-9; D is unresolved. The V and J ends lost 5 bases and 3 bases respectively, with 9 bases between them. This CDR3 comprises 13 residues. In germline, CDR1 is SEHNR, CDR2 FQNEAQ (reference sequence). This CDR3 is CASSPPGTDTQYF. The CDR3 DNA sequence: TGTGCCAGCAGCCCCCCAGGTACAGATACGCAGTATTTT.

The CDR3 DNA reads as TGTGCCATCAGTGATGCAGGAGGAAACACCATATATTTT. Residues: CAISDAGGNTIYF. V and J are TRBV10-3 and TRBJ1-3; D uncertain. Trimming removed 3 bases from V and 4 bases from J, with 7 bases in between. The CDR3 contains 13 residues. CDR1 is ENHRY and CDR2 is SYGVKD in the germline V gene.

This clone occurred once. The chain is built from TRBV5-1 and TRBJ2-5, with 8 nucleotides matching TRBD1. The germline V gene has CDR1 SGHRS and CDR2 YFSETQ. The CDR3 consists of 16 residues. V lost 1 base and J lost 2; bases outside the gene matches: 7. DNA of the CDR3: TGCGCCAGCAGCTTGAGTGGGACAGGAGGGCAAGAGACCCAGTACTTC. Its translation is CASSLSGTGGQETQYF.

Notes on this clone: A junction boundary mismatches the germline segment, possibly from a read error. This sequence joins TRBV10-3 and TRBJ1-1; TRBD1 agrees at 12 bases. The CDR3 runs to 16 residues. In germline, CDR1 is ENHRY, CDR2 SYGVKD. CDR3 sequence reads: CASSGTGGGEVTEAFF. The DNA of the CDR3 is TGTGCCAGCAGTGGGACAGGGGGCGGAGAGGTAACTGAAGCTTTCTTT.

On this clone itself: Other DNA sequences in this sample translate to the same CDR3. The J gene is TRBJ1-5, the V gene TRBV19; the match to TRBD1 covers 8 bases. The germline CDR1 and CDR2 sequences are LNHDA and SQIVND (reference sequence). This CDR3 is 14 amino acids long. Trimming cost V 8 bases and J 7 bases; bases outside gene matches: 10. CDR3 DNA: TGTGCCAGTTCTGGTGGAACAGGGGGACAGCCCCAGCATTTT. This codes for CASSGGTGGQPQHF.

The rearrangement uses TRBV7-9 and TRBJ1-6; D gene ambiguous. Trimming pared 1 base from V and 6 bases from J, leaving 7 bases between. The CDR3 runs 14 residues. The V gene's germline CDR1 is SEHNR and CDR2 FQNEAQ (reference sequence). The CDR3 is CASSLELFNSPLHF. The DNA of the CDR3 is TGTGCCAGCAGCTTAGAACTGTTTAATTCACCCCTCCACTTT.

This clone was seen just once. The gene calls are TRBV19 and TRBJ2-3; TRBD2 agrees at 7 bases. From germline, CDR1 is LNHDA and CDR2 SQIVND (reference sequence). V lost 3 bases and J lost 3; bases outside the gene matches: 6. The CDR3 length is 15 residues. The CDR3 nucleotides read TGTGCCAGTAGTATCGGGGGGTTTGGGACAGATACGCAGTATTTT. This translates into CASSIGGFGTDTQYF.